These 3 T cell receptor beta chains share one sample of origin, sequenced in a study of regulatory T cells in long-lasting Graves disease. Both iRepertoire HTBI primers and Arm-PCR of CDR3 regions were used to build the TCR beta libraries. One entry per CDR3 protein results from TCRdb running MiXCR on the multiplex PCR reads. Of 300,000 to 400,000 distinct CDR3 sequences in the sample, over 15% were seen once. The time point was: newly diagnosed GD, antithyroid drugs for less than 3 months. The TCR library was made from RNA that had been extracted from PBMCs in TRIzol. The same sample was also studied in work on T cells in Graves' hyperthyroidism and ophthalmopathy.

The sequencing here drew on peripheral blood mononuclear cells (PBMCs), taken at new diagnosis, from a patient treated with antithyroid drugs. The receptor set was obtained from a middle-aged man with Graves disease.

Ten or more counts support this clonotype. J is TRBJ2-1 and V is TRBV30; D gene ambiguous. The CDR3 totals 12 residues. CDR1 is GTSNPN and CDR2 is SVGIG in the germline V gene (reference sequence). Deletions cut 4 bases from V and 1 base from J, with 5 bases between. The CDR3 loop is CAWTDSYNEQFF. The CDR3 DNA is TGTGCCTGGACCGATTCCTACAATGAGCAGTTCTTC.

This clonotype was picked up many times. The chain recombines TRBV20-1 with TRBJ2-7; 8 nucleotides match TRBD2. Germline values: CDR1 DFQATT, CDR2 SNEGSKA (reference sequence). The length of the CDR3 is 14 residues. After removal of 2 bases from V and 7 bases from J, the junction contained 10 bases not matched to a gene. The CDR3 sequence is CSARIPGLDYEQYF. CDR3 DNA sequence: TGCAGTGCTAGAATCCCGGGACTAGACTATGAGCAGTACTTC.

The J gene is TRBJ2-7, the V gene TRBV7-2; 7 bases are a match to TRBD2. After removal of 5 bases from V and 9 bases from J, the junction contained 13 bases not matched to a gene. In germline, CDR1 is SGHTA, CDR2 FQGNSA. The CDR3 loop spans 14 amino acids. The CDR3 sequence: CASSAIAGGTAQYF. Written as DNA, the CDR3 is TGTGCCAGCAGCGCTATAGCGGGCGGTACGGCGCAGTACTTC.